These 31 T cell receptor beta chains share one sample of origin, sequenced in a study of immune heterogeneity within non-small cell lung tumors. Template was bulk tumor genomic DNA, roughly 650 ng per sample. During surgery, several far-apart biopsies were obtained from every primary tumor. With untreated, newly diagnosed non-small cell lung cancer, the patients went on to undergo curative surgery. The TCR beta CDR3 region underwent multiplex PCR amplification with 32 V and 13 J primers. TCRdb independently ran MiXCR on the multiplex PCR reads; one entry per CDR3 protein. The top ten hold approximately 4% of the sample, which has a few thousand distinct CDR3 sequences, less than 20% seen once. The sample taken for sequencing was lung tumor tissue. These receptors came from a man in his forties or fifties with non-small cell lung cancer.

Relative to its sample, this clonotype is medium-sized. This sequence joins TRBV6-4 and TRBJ1-6; D unclear. Germline CDR1 reads MRHNA; CDR2 reads SNTAGT. The CDR3 has 13 residues. V lost 2 bases, J lost 10 bases, and 9 bases lay in between. For the CDR3, the DNA is TGTGCCAGCAGTGACACCCCAGAATCACCCCTCCACTTT. Its translation: CASSDTPESPLHF.

This clonotype was counted ten times or more. V usage is TRBV3-1 and J usage is TRBJ1-4, with 10 bases lining up with TRBD1. The trim removed 2 bases at V and 2 bases at J, leaving 2 bases unmatched. The CDR3 loop spans 16 amino acids. Germline CDR1 and CDR2: LGHDT and YNNKEL (reference sequence). CDR3 region: CASSQRTGGTNEKLFF. CDR3 bases: TGTGCCAGCAGCCAAAGGACAGGGGGGACTAATGAAAAACTGTTTTTT.

On this clonotype: This could be a read error, since a much larger clone is one nucleotide away. This sequence joins TRBV29-1 and TRBJ1-1; D is undetermined. In germline, CDR1 is SQVTM, CDR2 ANQGSEA. This CDR3 has 12 amino acids. The CDR3: CSVATVKTEASF. The CDR3 bases are TGCAGCGTGGCGACTGTGAAGACTGAAGCTTCCTTT.

This clonotype was found many times. The gene calls are TRBV30 and TRBJ2-2; TRBD1 agrees at 7 bases. The CDR3 is 15 amino acids. Germline V gives CDR1 GTSNPN, CDR2 SVGIG (reference sequence). The J segment lost 3 bases and the V segment lost 0 bases, leaving 4 bases of the junction unmatched. The CDR3 region has the DNA TGTGCCTGGAGTGTACCAGGGGGTTACACCGGGGAGCTGTTTTTT. This encodes CAWSVPGGYTGELFF.

This clonotype was counted many times. The chain joins TRBV6-1 to TRBJ2-5; 7 bases are a match to TRBD2. Germline V gives CDR1 MNHNS, CDR2 SASEGT. The ends lost 5 bases at V and 0 bases at J; junction bases unmatched: 6. The CDR3 contains 15 residues. The CDR3 DNA sequence: TGTGCCAGCAGTTCGCAGGGAGGGTACCAAGAGACCCAGTACTTC. It encodes CASSSQGGYQETQYF.

In this sample, this clonotype is medium-sized (0.01 to 0.1%). In nucleotides, the CDR3 is TGCGCCAGCAGCCAAAATTCCCTAGCGGGGGAGCAGTACTTC. Amino acids: CASSQNSLAGEQYF. The chain couples TRBV4-1 to TRBJ2-7, with 9 bases identical to TRBD2. Germline CDR1 and CDR2: MGHRA and YSYEKL. After removal of 2 bases from V and 7 bases from J, the junction contained 6 bases not matched to a gene. The CDR3 runs 14 residues.

Concerning this clonotype: This may stem from a read error, because a much larger clone lies one nucleotide away. The J gene is TRBJ2-7, the V gene TRBV20-1; D remains unclear. The CDR3 totals 14 residues. Germline-derived CDR1 and CDR2 are DFQATT and SNEGSKA (reference sequence). CDR3 sequence (DNA): TGCATTGCTAGAGTTTCAGGACGGAACATAGAGCAGTACTTC. It translates to CIARVSGRNIEQYF.

This clonotype is labeled as medium-sized. The chain carries TRBV4-2 and TRBJ2-7; TRBD2 aligns across 10 bases. Trimming at V came to 8 bases and at J to 2 bases, leaving 9 bases not matched to a gene. Per germline, CDR1 LGHNA and CDR2 YNFKEQ. The CDR3 contains 15 residues. In DNA form, the CDR3 reads TGTGCCAGCGGTCCCGAACTAGCGGGGACCTACGAGCAGTACTTC. This codes for CASGPELAGTYEQYF.

In its sample, this clonotype is medium-sized. The chain is built from TRBV15 and TRBJ2-5; perhaps TRBD1 as D (5 bases). Germline V CDR1 and CDR2: LNHNV, YYDKDF (reference sequence). The CDR3 has 15 amino acids. Trimming pared 0 bases from V and 3 bases from J, leaving 11 bases between. The chain's CDR3 is CATSREGAGEETQYF. CDR3 bases: TGTGCCACCAGCAGAGAAGGGGCCGGAGAAGAGACCCAGTACTTC.

Only a few counts were recorded for this clonotype. V gene TRBV5-1 combines with J gene TRBJ2-1; D tentatively fits TRBD1 or TRBD2 (6 bases each). V gave up 1 base and J gave up 0 bases, with 8 bases separating them. Germline lookup yields CDR1 SGHRS and CDR2 YFSETQ. This CDR3 region has 15 residues. As DNA, the CDR3 is TGCGCCAGCAGCTTGAGGGGGGCCTCCTACAATGAGCAGTTCTTC. It is translated as CASSLRGASYNEQFF.

This chain connects TRBV19 to TRBJ2-5, with no clear D. The CDR3 has 13 amino acids. V was pared by 10 bases and J by 0 bases, with 12 bases between. CDR1 LNHDA and CDR2 SQIVND come from the germline V gene (reference sequence). The CDR3 is CATLKADQETQYF. As DNA, the CDR3 is TGTGCCACCCTTAAGGCAGACCAAGAGACCCAGTACTTC.

This clonotype turned up a few times. Here the CDR3 DNA reads TGTGCCAGCAGCCTCGCCCTGGGCGGGATGTACCAAGAGACCCAGTACTTC. It codes for CASSLALGGMYQETQYF. V and J are TRBV14 and TRBJ2-5; TRBD2 might be the D (6 bases). The ends were cut back, 4 bases at V and 0 bases at J, with 18 bases in the middle. Germline lookup yields CDR1 SGHDN and CDR2 FVKESK. The CDR3 loop spans 17 amino acids.

Of note for this clonotype: This could be a read error, since a much larger clone is one nucleotide away. V gene TRBV5-6 combines with J gene TRBJ1-4, with D unresolved. Per germline, CDR1 SGHDT and CDR2 YYEEEE. CDR3 size: 17 residues. V was trimmed by 6 bases and J by 8 bases, leaving 26 bases between them. This CDR3 is CASILLRGSAGAEKLFF. The CDR3 bases are TGTGCCAGCATCCTCCTTAGAGGCAGTGCTGGTGCCGAAAAACTGTTTTTT.

This clonotype is termed medium-sized. V usage is TRBV28 and J usage is TRBJ1-6; maybe TRBD1 (6 bases). CDR1 MDHEN and CDR2 SYDVKM come from the germline V gene. The CDR3 runs 15 residues. The V end lost 2 bases, the J end lost 10 bases, and 15 bases lay between the germline ends. The CDR3, as DNA: TGTGCCAGCAGTTTACCGACAGGTTCTAGGTCACCCCTCCACTTT. It encodes CASSLPTGSRSPLHF.

By share of the sample, this clonotype is medium-sized. The V gene is TRBV25-1, the J gene TRBJ2-1, with D perhaps assigned TRBD1 or TRBD2 (5 bases each). Trimming left V 8 bases short and J 0 bases short, with 11 bases between. Germline V gives CDR1 MGHDK, CDR2 SYGVNS. CDR3 length equals 14 residues. Written as DNA, the CDR3 is TGTGCCAGCCGAGGGACGGCCTCCTACAATGAGCAGTTCTTC. This codes for CASRGTASYNEQFF.

This clonotype is labeled as medium-sized. The chain employs TRBV12-3 or TRBV12-4 and TRBJ2-5; D call uncertain. This CDR3 is 12 amino acids long. Trimming pared 6 bases from V and 1 base from J, leaving 6 bases between. The CDR3 nucleotides read TGTGCCAGCAGGAACCGCCAAGAGACCCAGTACTTC. This sequence encodes CASRNRQETQYF.

This clonotype is medium-sized within its sample. The V gene is TRBV5-1, the J gene TRBJ1-5; D is ambiguous. The CDR3 is 14 residues long. Deletions cut 3 bases from V and 7 bases from J, with 14 bases between. Germline V CDR1 and CDR2: SGHRS, YFSETQ. The CDR3 bases are TGCGCCAGCAGCTCGTCCCCGTCTATGCAGCCCCAGCATTTT. This encodes CASSSSPSMQPQHF.

This clonotype was seen many times. This sequence joins TRBV9 and TRBJ2-1; 12 positions match TRBD2. Germline V gene data show CDR1 as SGDLS and CDR2 as YYNGEE. This CDR3 has 18 residues. Trimming at V came to 1 base and at J to 7 bases, leaving 12 bases not matched to a gene. For the CDR3, the DNA is TGTGCCAGCAGCGTACGGGATTCCCCGGGACTAGCGGGTAATGAGCAGTTCTTC. It codes for CASSVRDSPGLAGNEQFF.

In its sample, this clonotype ranks as medium-sized. CDR3 protein: CASSVTEGRWGTDTQYF. CDR3 DNA: TGCGCCAGCAGTGTCACTGAAGGGCGATGGGGCACAGATACGCAGTATTTT. V gene TRBV10-1 combines with J gene TRBJ2-3; no clear D. The V gene lost 4 bases and the J gene lost 1 base, with 18 bases spanning the gap. Per germline, CDR1 WNHNN and CDR2 SYGVQD (reference sequence). The CDR3 totals 17 residues.

In regard to this clonotype: Since a much larger clone is just one base distant, this may be a read error. This rearrangement joins TRBV7-8 to TRBJ2-7; 8 bases align to TRBD2. The CDR3 sequence is 15 residues long. Looked up from germline, CDR1 is SGHVS and CDR2 is FQNEAQ. CDR3 in DNA: TGTGCCAGCAGCGGACGGGGGGGTAGCTCCTGCGAGCAGTACTTC. Amino acids: CASSGRGGSSCEQYF.

This clonotype is categorized as medium-sized. The chain carries TRBV6-1 and TRBJ2-7; 8 bases map to TRBD2. Germline V lookup: CDR1 MNHNS, CDR2 SASEGT. The CDR3 runs to 16 residues. J was trimmed by 0 bases and V by 0 bases; bases with no gene match: 4. The CDR3 protein is CASSEAVGGASYEQYF. CDR3 in DNA: TGTGCCAGCAGTGAAGCGGTCGGGGGGGCCTCCTACGAGCAGTACTTC.

At least ten counts were recorded for this clonotype. This chain joins TRBV29-1 and TRBJ2-7; TRBD1 matches at 9 bases. CDR3 length: 15 amino acids. Germline V gene data show CDR1 as SQVTM and CDR2 as ANQGSEA. The ends lost 0 bases at V and 9 bases at J; junction bases unmatched: 12. The CDR3 nucleotides read TGCAGCGTTGAAGATCAGGGGAGACAGGGGGACGGGCAGTACTTC. Translated: CSVEDQGRQGDGQYF.

By sample fraction, this clonotype is medium-sized. V usage is TRBV4-2 and J usage is TRBJ2-1; D gene ambiguous. Germline V gives CDR1 LGHNA, CDR2 YNFKEQ. The CDR3 totals 14 residues. V was cut by 0 bases and J by 13 bases, with 16 bases left in between. This chain's CDR3 is CASSQEGSLSVQFF. The CDR3 bases are TGTGCCAGCAGCCAAGAGGGTAGTCTCTCCGTCCAGTTCTTC.

This clonotype was seen repeatedly, ten times or more. The chain employs TRBV19 and TRBJ2-1; TRBD2 might be the D (7 bases). V shed 5 bases and J shed 2 bases, with 10 bases lying between them. CDR3 length: 14 amino acids. Germline lookup yields CDR1 LNHDA and CDR2 SQIVND (reference sequence). Here the CDR3 reads CASSGRGAYNEQFF. Written as DNA, the CDR3 is TGTGCCAGTAGTGGGAGGGGGGCCTACAATGAGCAGTTCTTC.

With regard to this clonotype: A much bigger clone sits one base away, suggesting this may be a read error. The chain recombines TRBV5-8 with TRBJ2-6; D gene uncertain. CDR1 and CDR2 from the germline V gene are SGHTS and YDEGEE. Trimming pared 2 bases from V and 9 bases from J, leaving 21 bases between. The CDR3 has 17 amino acids. CDR3 residues: CASSLGRNYLTFNVLTF. Written as DNA, the CDR3 is TGTGCCAGCAGCTTAGGCCGGAACTACCTCACGTTCAACGTCCTGACTTTC.

As to this clonotype: The junction does not match germline at one end; this may be a read error. This sequence joins TRBV6-4 and TRBJ2-5, with 14 positions matching TRBD2. This CDR3 spans 15 amino acids. Per the germline V gene, CDR1 is MRHNA and CDR2 is SNTAGT. CDR3 amino acids: CSSSETSGGAGTQYF. The CDR3 coding sequence is TGTTCCAGCAGTGAGACTAGCGGGGGGGCAGGGACCCAGTACTTC.

On this clonotype: Relative to the germline gene, one junction end is altered; a read error may explain this. The chain is built from TRBV28 and TRBJ1-5, with TRBD1 matching over 9 bases. Germline values: CDR1 MDHEN, CDR2 SYDVKM. The CDR3 extends over 16 amino acids. This CDR3 reads CASSLWGTGRNQPQNF. CDR3 DNA: TGTGCCAGCAGTTTATGGGGGACAGGGAGAAATCAGCCCCAGAATTTT.

This chain links TRBV5-6 with TRBJ1-1; D not certain. Germline V gives CDR1 SGHDT, CDR2 YYEEEE. The length of the CDR3 is 14 residues. Trimming removed 1 base from V and 4 bases from J, with 11 bases in between. The DNA of the CDR3 is TGTGCCAGCAGCTTGTTTACAGTGGTCACTGAAGCTTTCTTT. This codes for CASSLFTVVTEAFF.

Within the sample, this clonotype is medium-sized. The gene calls are TRBV7-3 and TRBJ2-1; 13 bases agree with TRBD2. From germline, CDR1 is SGHTA and CDR2 FQGTGA. There are 16 residues in the CDR3. The V and J ends lost 3 bases and 9 bases, in that order; junction bases with no gene match: 8. The CDR3 bases are TGTGCCAGCAGCTTTATCGGACTAGCGGGAGCCGTTGAGCAGTTCTTC. Its translation: CASSFIGLAGAVEQFF. The full variable domain, rest sourced from reference TRBV7-3 and TRBJ2-1, is GAGVSQTPSNKVTEKGKYVELRCDPISGHTALYWYRQSLGQGPEFLIYFQGTGAADDSGLPNDRFFAVRPEGSVSTLKIQRTERGDSAVYLCASSFIGLAGAVEQFFGPGTRLTVL.

By its share, this clonotype is medium-sized. The V and J genes are TRBV27 and TRBJ2-1, with D maybe TRBD2 (6 bases). The CDR3 is made up of 18 amino acids. Germline values: CDR1 MNHEY, CDR2 SMNVEV (reference sequence). Trimming removed 4 bases at V and 7 bases at J, with 26 bases between. CDR3 protein: CASSYQVPGGGSGNEQFF. The CDR3 nucleotides read TGTGCCAGCAGTTATCAGGTGCCGGGTGGAGGGAGTGGGAATGAGCAGTTCTTC.

This clonotype is termed medium-sized. The chain joins TRBV10-3 to TRBJ1-5; TRBD1 matches 7 bases. Germline assignment: CDR1 ENHRY and CDR2 SYGVKD. The junction had 4 bases not matched to a gene; V was cut back by 0 bases and J by 5 bases. There are 15 residues in the CDR3. CDR3 coding DNA: TGTGCCATCAGTGAGTCTCAGGGGGGAGATCAGCCCCAGCATTTT. Its protein is CAISESQGGDQPQHF.